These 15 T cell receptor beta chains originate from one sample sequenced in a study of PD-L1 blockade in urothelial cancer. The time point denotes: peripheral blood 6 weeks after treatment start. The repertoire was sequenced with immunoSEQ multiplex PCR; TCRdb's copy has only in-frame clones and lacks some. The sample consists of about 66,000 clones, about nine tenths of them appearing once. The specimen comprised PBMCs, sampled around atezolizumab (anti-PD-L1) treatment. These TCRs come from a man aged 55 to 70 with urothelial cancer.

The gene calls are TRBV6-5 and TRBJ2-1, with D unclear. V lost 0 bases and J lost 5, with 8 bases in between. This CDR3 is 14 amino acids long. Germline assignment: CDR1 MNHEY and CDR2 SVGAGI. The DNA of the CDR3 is TGTGCCAGCAGTTACTCGCCGGAGAACAATGAGCAGTTCTTC. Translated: CASSYSPENNEQFF.

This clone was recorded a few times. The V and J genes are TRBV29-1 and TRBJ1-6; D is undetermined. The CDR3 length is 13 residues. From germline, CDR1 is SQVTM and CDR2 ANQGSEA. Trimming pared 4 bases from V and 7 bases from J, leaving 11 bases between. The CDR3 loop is CSVGSEKNSPLHF. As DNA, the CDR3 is TGCAGCGTTGGTTCGGAGAAGAATTCACCCCTCCACTTT.

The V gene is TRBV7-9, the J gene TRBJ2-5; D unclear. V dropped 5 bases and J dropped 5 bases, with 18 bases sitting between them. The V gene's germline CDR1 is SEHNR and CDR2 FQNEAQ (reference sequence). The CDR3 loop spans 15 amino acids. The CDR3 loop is CASSLNPEVLETQYF. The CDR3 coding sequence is TGTGCCAGCAGCCTGAACCCAGAGGTCCTCGAGACCCAGTACTTC. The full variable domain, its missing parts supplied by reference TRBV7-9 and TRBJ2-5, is DTGVSQNPRHKITKRGQNVTFRCDPISEHNRLYWYRQTLGQGPEFLTYFQNEAQLEKSRLLSDRFSAERPKGSFSTLEIQRTEQGDSAMYLCASSLNPEVLETQYFGPGTRLLVL.

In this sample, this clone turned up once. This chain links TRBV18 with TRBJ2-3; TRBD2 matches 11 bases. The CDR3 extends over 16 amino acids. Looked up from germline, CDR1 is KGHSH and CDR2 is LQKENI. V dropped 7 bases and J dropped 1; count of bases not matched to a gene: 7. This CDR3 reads CASFLGLADRTDTQYF. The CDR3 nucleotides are TGTGCCAGCTTCCTGGGACTAGCGGACCGCACAGATACGCAGTATTTT.

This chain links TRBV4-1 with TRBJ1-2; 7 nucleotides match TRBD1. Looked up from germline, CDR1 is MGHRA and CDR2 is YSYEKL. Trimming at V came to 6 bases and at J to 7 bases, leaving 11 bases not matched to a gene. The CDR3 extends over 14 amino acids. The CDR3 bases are TGCGCCAGCAGACAGACTCAGGGGGGAGGTGGCTACACCTTC. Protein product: CASRQTQGGGGYTF.

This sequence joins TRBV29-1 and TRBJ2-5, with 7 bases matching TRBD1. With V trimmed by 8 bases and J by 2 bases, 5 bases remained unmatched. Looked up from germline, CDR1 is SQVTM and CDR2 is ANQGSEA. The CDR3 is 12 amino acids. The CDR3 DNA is TGCAGCTCCTGGGGACAGCAAGAGACCCAGTACTTC. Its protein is CSSWGQQETQYF.

The CDR3 sequence is CASSLSGQVGNEQFF. CDR3 in DNA: TGCGCCAGCAGCTTAAGCGGCCAGGTGGGCAATGAGCAGTTCTTC. The chain carries TRBV5-1 and TRBJ2-1; D might be TRBD2 (5 bases). The ends were cut back, 2 bases at V and 6 bases at J, with 15 bases in the middle. CDR3 length: 15 amino acids. Germline assignment: CDR1 SGHRS and CDR2 YFSETQ.

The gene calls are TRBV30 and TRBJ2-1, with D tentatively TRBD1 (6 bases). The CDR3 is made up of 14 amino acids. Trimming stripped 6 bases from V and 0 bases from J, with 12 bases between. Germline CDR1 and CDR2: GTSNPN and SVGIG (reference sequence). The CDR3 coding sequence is TGTGCCTGTCAGGGGCTGAGCTCCTACAATGAGCAGTTCTTC. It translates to CACQGLSSYNEQFF. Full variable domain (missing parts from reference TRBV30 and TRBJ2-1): SQTIHQWPATLVQPVGSPLSLECTVEGTSNPNLYWYRQAAGRGLQLLFYSVGIGQISSEVPQNLSASRPQDRQFILSSKKLLLSDSGFYLCACQGLSSYNEQFFGPGTRLTVL.

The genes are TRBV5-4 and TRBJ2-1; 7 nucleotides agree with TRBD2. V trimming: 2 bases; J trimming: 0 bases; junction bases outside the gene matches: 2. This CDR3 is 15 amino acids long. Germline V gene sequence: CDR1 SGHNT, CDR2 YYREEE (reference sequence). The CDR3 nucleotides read TGTGCCAGCAGCTTAGCGGGGAGCTCCTACAATGAGCAGTTCTTC. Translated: CASSLAGSSYNEQFF. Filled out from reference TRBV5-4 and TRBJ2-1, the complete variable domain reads ETGVTQSPTHLIKTRGQQVTLRCSSQSGHNTVSWYQQALGQGPQFIFQYYREEENGRGNFPPRFSGLQFPNYSSELNVNALELDDSALYLCASSLAGSSYNEQFFGPGTRLTVL.

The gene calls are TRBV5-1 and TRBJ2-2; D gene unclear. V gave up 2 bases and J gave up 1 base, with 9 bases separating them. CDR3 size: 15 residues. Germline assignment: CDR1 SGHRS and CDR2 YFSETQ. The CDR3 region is CASSLHNLNTGELFF. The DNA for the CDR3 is TGCGCCAGCAGCTTACATAACCTGAACACCGGGGAGCTGTTTTTT.

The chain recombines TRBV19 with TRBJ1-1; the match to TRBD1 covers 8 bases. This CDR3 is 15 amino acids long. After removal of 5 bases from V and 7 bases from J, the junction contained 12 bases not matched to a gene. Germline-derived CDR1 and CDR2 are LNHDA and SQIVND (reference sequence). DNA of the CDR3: TGTGCCAGTAGTCCACTGCCAGGGGGCGCAGGTGAAGCTTTCTTT. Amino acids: CASSPLPGGAGEAFF.

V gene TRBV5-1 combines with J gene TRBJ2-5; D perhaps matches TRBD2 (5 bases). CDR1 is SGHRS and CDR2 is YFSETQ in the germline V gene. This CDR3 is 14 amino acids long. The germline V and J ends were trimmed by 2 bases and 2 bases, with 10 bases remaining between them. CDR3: CASSLGSPQETQYF. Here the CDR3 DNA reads TGCGCCAGCAGCTTAGGGAGCCCTCAAGAGACCCAGTACTTC. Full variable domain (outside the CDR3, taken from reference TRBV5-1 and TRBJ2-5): KAGVTQTPRYLIKTRGQQVTLSCSPISGHRSVSWYQQTPGQGLQFLFEYFSETQRNKGNFPGRFSGRQFSNSRSEMNVSTLELGDSALYLCASSLGSPQETQYFGPGTRLLVL.

CDR3 nucleotides: TGTGCCAGCAGGGATACCGGGACAGGGTACGAGCAGTACTTC. Translation gives CASRDTGTGYEQYF. This chain connects TRBV6-5 to TRBJ2-7, with 9 bases that match TRBD1. The CDR3 is 14 residues long. Germline V gives CDR1 MNHEY, CDR2 SVGAGI. V was clipped by 6 bases and J by 4 bases; unmatched bases: 7.

This chain's CDR3 is CASSLVLGTMSPQETQYF. The CDR3 region has the DNA TGTGCCAGCAGCTTAGTATTAGGGACAATGAGTCCCCAAGAGACCCAGTACTTC. The chain employs TRBV7-2 and TRBJ2-5; D perhaps matches TRBD1 (6 bases). Germline CDR1 reads SGHTA; CDR2 reads FQGNSA. The CDR3 spans 18 residues. With 1 base removed from V and 1 base from J, the gap between germline ends came to 19 bases.

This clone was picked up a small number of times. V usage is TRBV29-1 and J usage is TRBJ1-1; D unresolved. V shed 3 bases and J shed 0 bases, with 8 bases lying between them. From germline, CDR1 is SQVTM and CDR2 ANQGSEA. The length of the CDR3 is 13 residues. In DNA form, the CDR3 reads TGCAGCGTTGAGAAACAGCTGAACACTGAAGCTTTCTTT. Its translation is CSVEKQLNTEAFF.